This T cell receptor beta chain originates from a study of blood T cell repertoires in COVID-19. Turning to the study itself: PBMCs, B-cell-depleted T cells, or T cells were the source of the cDNA or gDNA that made up the material.

Sequencing was performed with immunoSEQ multiplex PCR; in TCRdb, only in-frame clones are kept and a portion is missing. The table has approximately 62,000 clones, 85% to 90% seen once. CDR1 SGHNT and CDR2 YENEEA come from the germline V gene. The CDR3 has 15 residues. V dropped 1 base and J dropped 6; count of bases not matched to a gene: 3. The specimen sequenced was peripheral blood. The gene calls are TRBV11-3 and TRBJ2-1; 10 bases agree with TRBD2. The receptor's source is a man aged 55 to 70 with acute or convalescent COVID-19. The CDR3 DNA is TGTGCCAGCAGCTTAGGGGCTAGCGGGAGCAATGAGCAGTTCTTC. It translates to CASSLGASGSNEQFF.